This T cell receptor (beta chain) was sequenced during a study of response to subunit inactivated influenza vaccine. Findings of the study overall: Authors suggested few new T cells are recruited by each seasonal influenza vaccination.

This CDR3 is built from 13 residues. CDR1 and CDR2 from the germline V gene are MNHNY and SVGAGI (reference sequence). Unmatched junction bases numbered 15, after V lost 7 bases and J lost 13 bases. TCRdb independently ran MiXCR on the RT-PCR reads; one entry per CDR3 protein. Here the sample spans over 300,000 distinct CDR3 sequences, about a fifth being singletons. This clonotype was seen repeatedly, ten times or more. Its antigen is unidentified. The TCR comes from a man between 45 and 75 years old who received an inactivated influenza vaccine. This chain uses TRBV6-6 with TRBJ1-2, with TRBD1 identical over 7 bases. The sequenced sample was PBMCs from blood, obtained 21 months after vaccination. CDR3 protein: CASTKLRGQVSTF. The CDR3 nucleotides read TGTGCCAGCACCAAACTTAGGGGGCAGGTCTCCACCTTC.